Listed here are 4 T cell receptor beta chains from one sample, sequenced in a study of Graves' ophthalmopathy and Graves' hyperthyroidism (dated by TCRdb to 2016 to 2019). Sequencer: Illumina HiSeq 2000. For repertoire sequencing, TCR beta CDR3 regions were amplified from RNA transcripts. The first round of RT-PCR was done with HTBI primers and the Qiagen OneStep RT-PCR kit, and was followed by a second round of multiplex PCR, then size selection and purification. TCRdb trimmed public reads at Q25 via fastp, called clones via MiXCR and kept in-frame beta chains. Each entry merges the rows of one CDR3 protein and shows their most common DNA and genes. Present in this sample are just over 600,000 distinct CDR3 sequences, approximately 22% of which were seen just once. Of the sample, approximately 6.5% is held by the ten largest clones. Source material: peripheral blood. All receptors derive from a woman aged 18-30 years with stable Graves' hyperthyroidism. Some clones in this sample may be carry-over from other donors' samples. Donor details come from another sample of the same person, matched by shared clones.

This clonotype has just one count. J is TRBJ1-6 and V is TRBV28; 9 nucleotides match TRBD1. This CDR3 region has 16 residues. Germline values: CDR1 MDHEN, CDR2 SYDVKM. Trimming at V came to 2 bases and at J to 5 bases, leaving 4 bases not matched to a gene. As DNA, the CDR3 is TGTGCCAGCAGTTTAACAGGGGGCTTGGATAATTCACCCCTCCACTTT. This gives the protein CASSLTGGLDNSPLHF.

This chain connects TRBV6-8 to TRBJ2-2; the match to TRBD1 covers 9 bases. The CDR3 consists of 16 residues. Per germline, CDR1 MNHGY and CDR2 SAAAGT. Trimming at V came to 5 bases and at J to 0 bases, leaving 4 bases not matched to a gene. CDR3: CASSGGQGTNTGELFF. The CDR3 DNA follows: TGTGCCAGCAGTGGGGGACAGGGCACGAACACCGGGGAGCTGTTTTTT.

This clonotype was counted at least ten times. CDR3 DNA: TGTGCCAGCATAATGCCACCCCTCCACTTT. It encodes CASIMPPLHF. V and J are TRBV2 and TRBJ1-6; D not certain. Trimming cost V 7 bases and J 11 bases, with 6 bases left between them. The CDR3 has 10 residues. Germline lookup yields CDR1 SNHLY and CDR2 FYNNEI.

This clonotype was observed many times. The gene calls are TRBV6-5 and TRBJ1-1; TRBD1 matches 7 bases. The CDR3 sequence is 12 residues long. V trimming: 11 bases; J trimming: 4 bases; junction bases outside the gene matches: 7. The V gene's germline CDR1 is MNHEY and CDR2 SVGAGI. This CDR3 is CAGRRTGTEAFF. The CDR3 DNA reads as TGTGCCGGGCGTAGGACAGGCACTGAAGCTTTCTTT.